The clone carrying this T cell receptor (beta chain) was seen a few times. Its specificity is not known. The source of the sample is a study of T cells in Graves' hyperthyroidism and ophthalmopathy. The study's findings and limits: Blood also carried most thyroid clonotypes expanded above 0.001.

TCR beta CDR3 regions were amplified from RNA. The study used the HTBI primer set for a first-round RT-PCR of the TCR CDR3. TCRdb processed the multiplex PCR reads anew with MiXCR; each CDR3 protein has one entry. In the table there are 600,000 to 850,000 distinct CDR3 sequences, roughly 20% of which are singletons. CDR1 is WSHSY, CDR2 SAAADI, per germline. Trimming shortened V by 3 bases and J by 3 bases, and 11 bases separated the two germline ends. The CDR3 is 14 amino acids. The sample, blood from the first hyperthyroidism diagnosis, precedes any ophthalmopathy symptoms. The rearrangement joins TRBV10-2 to TRBJ2-5; D not resolved. This sequence originates from a woman in her 50s with Graves' hyperthyroidism that later progressed to Graves' ophthalmopathy. Source material: blood. The CDR3 coding sequence is TGCGCCAGCAGTGAATCTCGGTCAAAAGAGACCCAGTACTTC. Amino acid sequence: CASSESRSKETQYF.